Following are 31 T cell receptor beta chains from one sample sequenced in a study of T-cell reconstitution after alpha-beta-depleted transplantation in children. Researchers prepared the TCRbeta library using unique molecular identifiers, the study reports. TCRdb passed the PCR reads through MiXCR, listing each CDR3 protein once. Of 500,000 to 650,000 distinct CDR3 sequences in the sample, 13% were seen once. This sample comprised PBMCs, mostly from graft donor cells, obtained 360 days after TCRalphabeta/CD19-depleted stem cell transplant. The receptors here all came from a male patient between 10 and 17 years old who had a stem cell transplant for acute myeloid leukemia, so the T cells may come from the graft donor.

This clonotype was counted between two and nine times. The chain recombines TRBV7-9 with TRBJ2-1; the match to TRBD2 covers 9 bases. J gave up 6 bases and V 4 bases, and 4 bases lay outside the gene matches. CDR3 size: 14 residues. Germline CDR1 and CDR2: SEHNR and FQNEAQ (reference sequence). CDR3 bases: TGTGCCAGCAGCTCTAGCGGGATAGGCAATGAGCAGTTCTTC. Translating it yields CASSSSGIGNEQFF.

This clonotype was found many times. The chain recombines TRBV7-2 with TRBJ2-1; D uncertain. CDR1 and CDR2 (germline): SGHTA, FQGNSA. Trimming stripped 2 bases from V and 5 bases from J, with 13 bases between. This CDR3 spans 15 amino acids. The CDR3: CASSLRTGRNNEQFF. CDR3 DNA sequence: TGTGCCAGCAGCTTAAGGACCGGACGCAACAATGAGCAGTTCTTC. Variable domain in full (rest from reference TRBV7-2 and TRBJ2-1): GAGVSQSPSNKVTEKGKDVELRCDPISGHTALYWYRQSLGQGLEFLIYFQGNSAPDKSGLPSDRFSAERTGGSVSTLTIQRTQQEDSAVYLCASSLRTGRNNEQFFGPGTRLTVL.

This chain uses TRBV20-1 with TRBJ2-7, with 7 bases lining up with TRBD1. Germline CDR1 and CDR2: DFQATT and SNEGSKA (reference sequence). This CDR3 has 13 residues. The CDR3 DNA is TGCAGGCCCGGGACAGCTAAAGTTAACGAGCAGTACTTC. It specifies CRPGTAKVNEQYF.

The rearrangement uses TRBV20-1 and TRBJ2-5, with a tentative D call TRBD1 (6 bases). This CDR3 is 13 amino acids long. Trimming left V 6 bases short and J 1 base short, with 12 bases between. Germline V CDR1 and CDR2: DFQATT, SNEGSKA (reference sequence). The CDR3 is CSAQRTVQETQYF. CDR3 nucleotide sequence: TGCAGTGCCCAGAGGACAGTCCAAGAGACCCAGTACTTC.

The V call is TRBV4-2, the J call TRBJ2-7; tentatively, D is TRBD1 (5 bases). The CDR3 totals 15 residues. Germline-derived CDR1 and CDR2 are LGHNA and YNFKEQ. With 1 base removed from V and 5 bases from J, the gap between germline ends came to 15 bases. The DNA for the CDR3 is TGTGCCAGCAGCCAAGCACCGCCAGGGCTGCACGAGCAGTACTTC. Its protein product is CASSQAPPGLHEQYF.

This clonotype has a handful of counts. This chain joins TRBV24-1 and TRBJ2-1; a weak D match, TRBD2 (6 bases). Per germline, CDR1 KGHDR and CDR2 SFDVKD. There are 15 residues in the CDR3. Trimming removed 3 bases at V and 3 bases at J, with 11 bases between. The chain's CDR3 is CATSDGREIYNEQFF. The CDR3 coding sequence is TGTGCCACCAGTGATGGGCGGGAAATCTACAATGAGCAGTTCTTC.

This clonotype was seen a handful of times. The gene calls are TRBV5-4 and TRBJ2-1; D may be TRBD1 or TRBD2 (5 bases each). CDR1 is SGHNT, CDR2 YYREEE, per germline (reference sequence). V was clipped by 4 bases and J by 3 bases, with 17 bases between them. The CDR3 spans 16 residues. The CDR3 loop is CASSLGPETLYNEQFF. The CDR3 DNA reads as TGTGCCAGCAGCCTGGGACCGGAAACCCTCTACAATGAGCAGTTCTTC.

The chain carries TRBV12-3 or TRBV12-4 and TRBJ1-5, with D unresolved. The length of the CDR3 is 14 residues. The V end lost 3 bases, the J end lost 0 bases, and 6 bases lay between the germline ends. The CDR3 here is CASSLGFSNQPQHF. The CDR3 coding sequence is TGTGCCAGCAGTTTGGGTTTTAGCAATCAGCCCCAGCATTTT.

This clonotype turned up a few times. The chain couples TRBV6-2 or TRBV6-3 to TRBJ2-5, with a possible D match to TRBD2 (5 bases). The V end was cut by 7 bases, the J end by 0 bases, with 15 bases between. The germline V gene has CDR1 MNHEY and CDR2 SVGEGT. The CDR3 covers 15 residues. The DNA of the CDR3 is TGTGCCAGCATCCGAGGGTCGCGGGACCAAGAGACCCAGTACTTC. It encodes CASIRGSRDQETQYF.

Many counts were recorded for this clonotype. CDR3 sequence (DNA): TGCAGCGCCTCGGCCACGCAGGGGTGGCCCCACGAGCAGTACTTC. Translation gives CSASATQGWPHEQYF. The rearrangement links TRBV29-1 to TRBJ2-7, with a possible D match to TRBD1 (6 bases). CDR1 and CDR2 from the germline V gene are SQVTM and ANQGSEA. CDR3 size: 15 residues. The ends were cut back, 7 bases at V and 5 bases at J, with 24 bases in the middle.

CDR3 sequence: CASSYTWGLREKLFF. The CDR3, as DNA: TGTGCCAGCAGTTACACGTGGGGGCTCAGAGAAAAACTGTTTTTT. This sequence joins TRBV6-5 and TRBJ1-4; TRBD1 is a possible D gene (6 bases). This CDR3 contains 15 residues. Deletions cut 2 bases from V and 8 bases from J, with 15 bases between. Germline CDR1 is MNHEY and CDR2 is SVGAGI.

This clonotype has only a few counts. The J gene is TRBJ2-5, the V gene TRBV6-5; D uncertain. Per germline, CDR1 MNHEY and CDR2 SVGAGI. CDR3 length: 14 residues. The V gene lost 0 bases and the J gene lost 5 bases, with 10 bases spanning the gap. Here the CDR3 reads CASSYSEVRETQYF. The CDR3 nucleotides read TGTGCCAGCAGTTACTCTGAGGTCCGTGAGACCCAGTACTTC.

The rearrangement joins TRBV2 to TRBJ2-1; 15 bases are a match to TRBD2. Germline V gene lookup returns CDR1 SNHLY and CDR2 FYNNEI. The CDR3 sequence is 17 residues long. Trimming removed 3 bases from V and 8 bases from J; junction bases left unmatched: 8. The CDR3 coding sequence is TGTGCCAGCAGTGACGTTAGGACTAGCGGGAGGGTTGATGAGCAGTTCTTC. Translating gives CASSDVRTSGRVDEQFF. Using reference TRBV2 and TRBJ2-1 for the parts outside the CDR3, the full variable domain is EPEVTQTPSHQVTQMGQEVILRCVPISNHLYFYWYRQILGQKVEFLVSFYNNEISEKSEIFDDQFSVERPDGSNFTLKIRSTKLEDSAMYFCASSDVRTSGRVDEQFFGPGTRLTVL.

This clonotype was detected only a few times. The rearrangement uses TRBV3-1 and TRBJ2-1; tentatively, D is TRBD1 (5 bases). The ends were cut back, 0 bases at V and 8 bases at J, with 26 bases in the middle. Germline V gene sequence: CDR1 LGHDT, CDR2 YNNKEL (reference sequence). This CDR3 region has 19 residues. The CDR3 DNA sequence: TGTGCCAGCAGCCAAGACTCCTTTAGGGGATCCTACCTTACCGATGAGCAGTTCTTC. Translation gives CASSQDSFRGSYLTDEQFF.

This clonotype was counted ten times or more. The chain carries TRBV4-3 and TRBJ2-1, with TRBD2 identical over 8 bases. J was trimmed by 8 bases and V by 4 bases; bases with no gene match: 16. The V gene's germline CDR1 is LGHNA and CDR2 YSLEER. The CDR3 is made up of 17 amino acids. The DNA for the CDR3 is TGCGCCAGCAGCCTAGGAGCGGGACTAGAAAGTAACTATGAGCAGTTCTTC. Its protein product is CASSLGAGLESNYEQFF.

This clonotype appeared a few times. This chain joins TRBV27 and TRBJ2-1, with D unresolved. Per germline, CDR1 MNHEY and CDR2 SMNVEV (reference sequence). CDR3 size: 13 residues. Trimming took off 0 bases at V and 5 bases at J, with 5 bases between the two ends. The CDR3 spells CASSLSPDNEQFF. The CDR3 region has the DNA TGTGCCAGCAGTTTATCGCCCGACAATGAGCAGTTCTTC.

This clonotype has a count of ten or more. This rearrangement joins TRBV6-1 to TRBJ2-7; no reliable D call. The CDR3 has 14 residues. CDR1 is MNHNS, CDR2 SASEGT, per germline. V shed 4 bases and J shed 2 bases, with 12 bases lying between them. Here the CDR3 reads CASSGGIPTYEQYF. The CDR3 DNA reads as TGTGCCAGCAGTGGAGGCATACCAACCTACGAGCAGTACTTC.

This clonotype came up many times. The chain carries TRBV20-1 and TRBJ2-5, with 7 positions matching TRBD2. This CDR3 spans 15 amino acids. Germline V lookup: CDR1 DFQATT, CDR2 SNEGSKA (reference sequence). V lost 2 bases to trimming and J lost 3 bases; unmatched junction nucleotides: 9. In DNA, the CDR3 is TGCAGTGCTAGATTACTAGCGACCAGGGAAGAGACCCAGTACTTC. Translation gives CSARLLATREETQYF.

This sequence joins TRBV6-4 and TRBJ2-1; 7 nucleotides agree with TRBD1. Germline CDR1 and CDR2: MRHNA and SNTAGT. CDR3 size: 15 residues. V shed 6 bases, J shed 7 bases, and the junction held 12 bases outside the gene matches. This CDR3 reads CASRAQGRGRNEQFF. The CDR3 nucleotides are TGTGCCAGCAGAGCGCAGGGTAGGGGGCGGAATGAGCAGTTCTTC.

This clonotype was counted a few times. This rearrangement joins TRBV20-1 to TRBJ2-1; TRBD2 aligns across 8 bases. J lost 0 bases, V lost 5 bases, and 12 bases had no gene match. The CDR3 is 17 residues long. Germline-derived CDR1 and CDR2 are DFQATT and SNEGSKA (reference sequence). CDR3 protein: CSAPTLAGSDSYNEQFF. DNA for the CDR3: TGCAGTGCTCCTACTCTAGCGGGCAGTGACTCCTACAATGAGCAGTTCTTC.

The gene calls are TRBV7-2 and TRBJ2-7, with TRBD1 as a possible D gene (6 bases). V was pared by 4 bases and J by 9 bases, with 25 bases between. The germline V gene has CDR1 SGHTA and CDR2 FQGNSA. CDR3 length: 16 residues. CDR3 nucleotides: TGTGCCAGCAGCTCTGCCGGGACACGTTCTGTTCTGGGGCAGTACTTC. This gives the protein CASSSAGTRSVLGQYF. Combining the CDR3 with reference TRBV7-2 and TRBJ2-7 gives the whole variable domain GAGVSQSPSNKVTEKGKDVELRCDPISGHTALYWYRQSLGQGLEFLIYFQGNSAPDKSGLPSDRFSAERTGGSVSTLTIQRTQQEDSAVYLCASSSAGTRSVLGQYFGPGTRLTVT.

This clonotype came up many times. DNA of the CDR3: TGCAGTGCTGGGAGTATAGCGGGATGGTTCTTC. Protein sequence: CSAGSIAGWFF. The V call is TRBV20-1, the J call TRBJ2-1; TRBD2 matches 8 bases. Germline CDR1 and CDR2: DFQATT and SNEGSKA (reference sequence). This CDR3 has 11 amino acids. V dropped 5 bases and J dropped 15; count of bases not matched to a gene: 9.

The table lists this clonotype with many counts. The CDR3 nucleotides are TGCAGCGTTGGTAGCGGGAGAGGATACGAGCAGTACTTC. This sequence encodes CSVGSGRGYEQYF. This chain joins TRBV29-1 and TRBJ2-7, with 9 bases aligning to TRBD2. Germline CDR1 and CDR2: SQVTM and ANQGSEA. Unmatched junction bases numbered 5, after V lost 4 bases and J lost 4 bases. This CDR3 is built from 13 residues.

In this sample, this clonotype turned up many times. The CDR3 sequence: CASSRDRDRGPNEQFF. CDR3 DNA: TGTGCCAGCAGCCGGGATCGGGACAGGGGGCCGAATGAGCAGTTCTTC. This chain joins TRBV7-6 and TRBJ2-1; 12 positions match TRBD1. This CDR3 is built from 16 residues. Germline CDR1 reads SGHVS; CDR2 reads FNYEAQ. V shed 5 bases, J shed 7 bases, and the junction held 9 bases outside the gene matches.

This clonotype was picked up a small number of times. The gene calls are TRBV20-1 and TRBJ2-1, with D maybe TRBD2 (6 bases). Germline V gene lookup returns CDR1 DFQATT and CDR2 SNEGSKA (reference sequence). V lost 4 bases, J lost 0 bases, and 19 bases lay in between. The CDR3 is 17 residues long. CDR3: CSAIRDSLRSSYNEQFF. The DNA of the CDR3 is TGCAGTGCTATCCGGGACTCCCTTAGGTCCTCCTACAATGAGCAGTTCTTC.

This rearrangement joins TRBV5-1 to TRBJ1-1, with D unclear. Between the trimmed V and J ends, which lost 2 bases and 1 base, there was a span of 9 bases. Per germline, CDR1 SGHRS and CDR2 YFSETQ. There are 14 residues in the CDR3. CDR3 DNA: TGCGCCAGCAGCTTTAGTGAGCCGAACACTGAAGCTTTCTTT. This encodes CASSFSEPNTEAFF.

This clonotype was detected only a few times. The rearrangement joins TRBV20-1 to TRBJ2-1, with D hard to call. Trimming took off 3 bases at V and 9 bases at J, with 9 bases between the two ends. The germline CDR1 and CDR2 sequences are DFQATT and SNEGSKA (reference sequence). CDR3 length equals 11 residues. The DNA of the CDR3 is TGCAGTGCTAGGACGGGTGGTGAGCAGTTCTTC. The encoded protein is CSARTGGEQFF.

The chain couples TRBV28 to TRBJ2-7; the match to TRBD2 covers 7 bases. J gave up 4 bases and V 8 bases, and 8 bases lay outside the gene matches. The length of the CDR3 is 13 residues. Germline CDR1 is MDHEN and CDR2 is SYDVKM. CDR3 nucleotides: TGTGCCAGCCGGGGGGTGGTGCGGTACGAGCAGTACTTC. Its protein is CASRGVVRYEQYF.

The chain links TRBV5-1 to TRBJ2-1; possibly TRBD2 for D (6 bases). The CDR3 covers 16 residues. Trimming cost V 1 base and J 7 bases, with 18 bases left between them. CDR1 is SGHRS and CDR2 is YFSETQ in the germline V gene. CDR3 loop: CASSLLRGNAGNEQFF. CDR3 DNA: TGCGCCAGCAGCTTGCTTAGAGGGAATGCGGGGAATGAGCAGTTCTTC.

This clonotype turned up a few times. This chain links TRBV6-1 with TRBJ2-1; TRBD2 agrees at 15 bases. The CDR3 length is 17 residues. V shed 6 bases and J 2 bases; nucleotides not matched to a gene: 5. The germline gives CDR1 MNHNS, CDR2 SASEGT. CDR3 sequence (DNA): TGTGCCAGCAGGACGGGACTAGCGGGAGGACCCTACAATGAGCAGTTCTTC. It specifies CASRTGLAGGPYNEQFF.

This clonotype has just a few counts. The chain has TRBV24-1 and TRBJ2-2; TRBD1 matches at 9 bases. Per the germline V gene, CDR1 is KGHDR and CDR2 is SFDVKD. Germline trimming cut 3 bases from V and 8 bases from J; bases unmatched to any gene: 12. The CDR3 loop spans 17 amino acids. The DNA of the CDR3 is TGTGCCACCAGTGATCTCGGACAGGGGCAACCTCCGGGGGAGCTGTTTTTT. Its protein is CATSDLGQGQPPGELFF.